These 3 T cell receptor beta chains originate from one sample sequenced in a study of CD8+CD57+ T cells in acquired aplastic anemia. For sequencing, patients were chosen who had shown expansion of CD8+CD57+ cells by flow cytometry. TCR beta VDJ and CDR3 profiles were obtained from a genomic DNA template. MiXCR, run by TCRdb on the reads, gives a single entry per CDR3 protein. The data hold approximately 150,000 distinct CDR3 sequences, with around half observed a single time. Sequenced sample: sorted CD4+, CD8+, or CD8+CD57+ T cells (not recorded which) from PBMCs. Every receptor here comes from a human donor with aplastic anemia.

The rearrangement links TRBV12-5 to TRBJ2-1; TRBD2 aligns across 7 bases. Trimming cost V 3 bases and J 7 bases; bases outside gene matches: 9. The CDR3 runs 15 residues. In germline, CDR1 is LGHNT, CDR2 FRNRAP. The CDR3 DNA is TGTGCTAGTGGTTTTGGTGGCGGGAGTGGGAATGAGCAGTTCTTC. Amino acid sequence: CASGFGGGSGNEQFF. The complete variable domain, with remaining parts taken from reference TRBV12-5 and TRBJ2-1, reads DARVTQTPRHKVTEMGQEVTMRCQPILGHNTVFWYRQTMMQGLELLAYFRNRAPLDDSGMPKDRFSAEMPDATLATLKIQPSEPRDSAVYFCASGFGGGSGNEQFFGPGTRLTVL.

Comments on this clonotype: The junction shows a germline mismatch at one end, possibly a read error. The gene calls are TRBV7-7 and TRBJ2-7; D might be TRBD1 or TRBD2, each matching 5 bases. The CDR3 has 14 amino acids. Per the germline V gene, CDR1 is SSHAT and CDR2 is FNYEAQ (reference sequence). CDR3 DNA sequence: TGTGCTAGCAGCCCGGGCGCAGGGACGGACGAGCAGTACTTC. It encodes CASSPGAGTDEQYF.

This chain links TRBV15 with TRBJ1-2; D gene unclear. The CDR3 has 15 residues. Trimming took 1 base from V and 2 from J, leaving 11 bases between them. CDR1 LNHNV and CDR2 YYDKDF come from the germline V gene (reference sequence). The CDR3 region has the DNA TGTGCCACCAGCAGAGGAGCAGCGGGCAACTATGGCTACACCTTC. Its translation is CATSRGAAGNYGYTF. Drawing the rest from reference TRBV15 and TRBJ1-2, the complete variable domain is DAMVIQNPRYQVTQFGKPVTLSCSQTLNHNVMYWYQQKSSQAPKLLFHYYDKDFNNEADTPDNFQSRRPNTSFCFLDIRSPGLGDTAMYLCATSRGAAGNYGYTFGSGTRLTVV.